The table lists the clone carrying this TCR beta chain with a few counts. Its cognate antigen is unknown. Points from the study as a whole: The TCR gene usage of tumor memory CD4+ T cells clustered together with blood and lymph node memory CD4+ cells and with lymph node naive CD4+ cells.

The V gene's germline CDR1 is DFQATT and CDR2 SNEGSKA (reference sequence). Trimming shortened V by 7 bases and J by 5 bases, and 14 bases separated the two germline ends. The CDR3 runs 13 residues. Constant-region reverse primers amplified full-length variable regions, followed by semi-nested Nested Universal Primer A PCR. TCRdb re-analysed the 5' RACE reads in MiXCR, keeping a single row per CDR3 protein. Of some 40,000 distinct CDR3 sequences in the sample, approximately 31% were seen once. This sequence joins TRBV20-1 and TRBJ2-2; D might be TRBD1 (6 bases). The sequence was collected from a female donor with breast cancer. The sample taken for sequencing was memory CD4+ T cells sorted from a lymph node. Subset: memory CD4+ T cells, CD4+CD45RO+CD25-. CDR3 loop: CSVQGRRTGELFF. The DNA for the CDR3 is TGCAGTGTCCAGGGGCGCCGTACCGGGGAGCTGTTTTTT.